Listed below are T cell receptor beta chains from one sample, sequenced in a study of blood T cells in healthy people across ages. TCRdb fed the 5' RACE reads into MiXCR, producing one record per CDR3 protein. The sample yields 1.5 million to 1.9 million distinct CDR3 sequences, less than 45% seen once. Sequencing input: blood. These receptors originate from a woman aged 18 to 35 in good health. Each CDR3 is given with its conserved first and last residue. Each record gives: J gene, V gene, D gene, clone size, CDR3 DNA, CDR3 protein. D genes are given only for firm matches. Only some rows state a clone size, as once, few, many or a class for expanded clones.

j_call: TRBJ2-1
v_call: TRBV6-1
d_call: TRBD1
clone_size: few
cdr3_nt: TGTGCCAGCAGTGAAGGACAGGGGGTAAATGAGCAGTTCTTC
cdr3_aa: CASSEGQGVNEQFF

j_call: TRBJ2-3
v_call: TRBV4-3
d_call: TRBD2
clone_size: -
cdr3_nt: TGCGCCAGCAGCCAACATTCGACTAGCGGGGGGGCGGAGGATACGCAGTATTTT
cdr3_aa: CASSQHSTSGGAEDTQYF

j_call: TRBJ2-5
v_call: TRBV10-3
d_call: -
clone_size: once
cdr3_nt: TGTGCCATCAGTAACAGGGTCCAAGAGACCCAGTACTTC
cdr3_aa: CAISNRVQETQYF

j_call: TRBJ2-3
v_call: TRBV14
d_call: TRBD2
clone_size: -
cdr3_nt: TGTGCCAGCAGCCAAGATGGCGGGAGGAAGTCAGATACGCAGTATTTT
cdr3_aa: CASSQDGGRKSDTQYF

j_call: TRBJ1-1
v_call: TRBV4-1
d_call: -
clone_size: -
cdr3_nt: TGCGCCAGCAGCCAAGAAGAGGACACAAACACTGAAGCTTTCTTT
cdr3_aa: CASSQEEDTNTEAFF

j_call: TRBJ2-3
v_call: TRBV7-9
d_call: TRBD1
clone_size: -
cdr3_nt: TGTGCCAGCAGCCCACAGGGGGCCCAAGATACGCAGTATTTT
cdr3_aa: CASSPQGAQDTQYF

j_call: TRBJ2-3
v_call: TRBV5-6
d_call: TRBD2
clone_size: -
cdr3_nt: TGTGCCAGCAGCTTGCCAGCGGGAGCGGGTACGCAGTATTTT
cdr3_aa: CASSLPAGAGTQYF

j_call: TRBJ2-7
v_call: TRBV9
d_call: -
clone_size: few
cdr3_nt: TGTGCCAGCAGCGTAGGGAGGGGCCTCTCCTACGAGCAGTACTTC
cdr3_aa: CASSVGRGLSYEQYF

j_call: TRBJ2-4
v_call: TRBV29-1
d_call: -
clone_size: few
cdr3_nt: TGCAGCGTTGAGGAAGGGGCCAAAAACATTCAGTACTTC
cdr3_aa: CSVEEGAKNIQYF

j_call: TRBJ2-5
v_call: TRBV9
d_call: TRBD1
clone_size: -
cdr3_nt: TGTGCCAGCAGCGTAGGGGCGACAGGGGGAGAGACCCAGTACTTC
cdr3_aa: CASSVGATGGETQYF

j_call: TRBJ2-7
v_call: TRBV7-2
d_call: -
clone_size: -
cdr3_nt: TGTGCCAGCAGCTTAGTTGGCGGTGGGACCGAGCAGTACTTC
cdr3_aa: CASSLVGGGTEQYF

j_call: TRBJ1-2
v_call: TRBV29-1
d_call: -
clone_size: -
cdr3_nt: TGCAGCGTTGAAGATAGGCAGGGGCTTGGCTACACCTTC
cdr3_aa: CSVEDRQGLGYTF

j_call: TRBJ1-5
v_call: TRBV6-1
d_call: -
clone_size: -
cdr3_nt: TGTGCCAGCAGTAACCCTCATAGCAATCAGCCCCAGCATTTT
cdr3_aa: CASSNPHSNQPQHF

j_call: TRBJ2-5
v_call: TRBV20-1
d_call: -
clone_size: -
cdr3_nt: TGCAGTGCTAGCGGGGTTGGCGAGACCCAGTACTTC
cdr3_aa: CSASGVGETQYF

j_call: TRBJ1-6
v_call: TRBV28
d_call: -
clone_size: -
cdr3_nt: TGTGCCACTTTGACAGATGTAAATTCACCCCTCCACTTT
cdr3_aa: CATLTDVNSPLHF

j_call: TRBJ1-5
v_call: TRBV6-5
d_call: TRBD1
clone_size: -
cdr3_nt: TGTGCCAGCAGGGGACAGAATCAGCCCCAGCATTTT
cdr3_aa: CASRGQNQPQHF

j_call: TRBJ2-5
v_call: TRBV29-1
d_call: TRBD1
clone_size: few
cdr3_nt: TGCAGCGTAGATACCGGGACAGTAGGCAATGAGCAGTACTTC
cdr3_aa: CSVDTGTVGNEQYF

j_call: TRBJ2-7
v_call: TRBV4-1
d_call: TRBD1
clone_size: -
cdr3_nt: TGCGCCAGCAGCCAAGGTATCCGGGACAGGGATCCCTACGAGCAGTACTTC
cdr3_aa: CASSQGIRDRDPYEQYF

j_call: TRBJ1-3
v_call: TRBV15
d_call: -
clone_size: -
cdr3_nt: TGTGCCACCAGCAGAGTTTGGACTCCTAGCTCTGGAAACACCATATATTTT
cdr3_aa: CATSRVWTPSSGNTIYF

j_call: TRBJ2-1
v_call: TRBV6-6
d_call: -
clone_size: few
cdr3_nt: TGTGCCAGCAGTTACACGTACAGGGACAATGAGCAGTTCTTC
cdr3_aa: CASSYTYRDNEQFF

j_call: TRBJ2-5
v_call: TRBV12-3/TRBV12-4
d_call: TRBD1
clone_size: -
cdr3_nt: TGTGCCAGCAGTTTTACAGGGGCCGAGGAGCAGTACTTC
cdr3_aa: CASSFTGAEEQYF

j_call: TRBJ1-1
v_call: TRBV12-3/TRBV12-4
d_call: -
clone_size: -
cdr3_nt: TGTGCCAGCAGTATAGGGACAACGACCTTTGAAGCTTTCTTT
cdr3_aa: CASSIGTTTFEAFF

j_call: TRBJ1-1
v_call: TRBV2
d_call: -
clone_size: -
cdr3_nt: TGTGCCAGCAGTGGTCTCGTAGAAGCTTTCTTT
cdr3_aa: CASSGLVEAFF

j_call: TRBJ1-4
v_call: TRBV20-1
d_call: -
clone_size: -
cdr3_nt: TGCAGTGCCCGAAGGGGTGAAAAACTGTTTTTT
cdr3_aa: CSARRGEKLFF

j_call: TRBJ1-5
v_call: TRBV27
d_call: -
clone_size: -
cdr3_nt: TGTGCCAGCAGGCCCCCCCAACCCCCCAATCAGCCCCAGCATTTT
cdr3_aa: CASRPPQPPNQPQHF

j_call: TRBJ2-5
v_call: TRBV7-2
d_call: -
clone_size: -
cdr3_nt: TGTGCCAGCAGCCTCTCCCCGAGAGGAGGGCGGCAAGAGACCCAGTACTTC
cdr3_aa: CASSLSPRGGRQETQYF

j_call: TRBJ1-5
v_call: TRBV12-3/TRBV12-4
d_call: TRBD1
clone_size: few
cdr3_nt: TGTGCCAGCAGCACACGGACAGGGGGGCAGCCCCAGCATTTT
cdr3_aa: CASSTRTGGQPQHF

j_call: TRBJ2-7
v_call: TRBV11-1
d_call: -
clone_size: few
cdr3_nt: TGTGCCAGCAGCTTAGCCCGGACAGAGCCCTACGAGCAGTACTTC
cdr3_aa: CASSLARTEPYEQYF

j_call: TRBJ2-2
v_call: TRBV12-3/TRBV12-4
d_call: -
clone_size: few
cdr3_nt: TGTGCCAGCAGTTCCCTTCGGAGGGTGGACGGGGAGCTGTTTTTT
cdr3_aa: CASSSLRRVDGELFF

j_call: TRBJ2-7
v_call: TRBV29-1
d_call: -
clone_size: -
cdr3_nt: TGCGGCGTAGTCAATGGAGGGGCTGTAAACGAGCAGTACTTC
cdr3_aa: CGVVNGGAVNEQYF

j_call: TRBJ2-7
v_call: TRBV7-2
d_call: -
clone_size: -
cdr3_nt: TGTGCCAGCAGGATTTCAGGGGGGAATGAGCAGTACTTC
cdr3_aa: CASRISGGNEQYF

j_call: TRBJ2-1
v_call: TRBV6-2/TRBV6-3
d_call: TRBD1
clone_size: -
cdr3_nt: TGTGCCAGCAGACTCCCGGGACAGGGTTACGAGCAGTTCTTC
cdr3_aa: CASRLPGQGYEQFF

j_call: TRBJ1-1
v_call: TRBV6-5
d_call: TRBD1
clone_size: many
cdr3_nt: TGTGCCAGCAGTTACTCGACAGGGAGTATGAACACTGAAGCTTTCTTT
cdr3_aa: CASSYSTGSMNTEAFF

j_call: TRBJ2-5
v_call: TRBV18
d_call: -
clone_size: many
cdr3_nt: TGTGCCAGCTCACCACCGGGAGAGACCCAGTACTTC
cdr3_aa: CASSPPGETQYF

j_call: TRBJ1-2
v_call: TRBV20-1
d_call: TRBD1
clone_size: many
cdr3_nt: TGCAGTGCTGAAAACGCGGGACAGGGTGTTGATGGCTACACCTTC
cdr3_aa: CSAENAGQGVDGYTF

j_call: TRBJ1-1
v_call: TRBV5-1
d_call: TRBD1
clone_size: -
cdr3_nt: TGCGCCAGCAGCTTGGCCGATTCCACAGGGGACACTGAAGCTTTCTTT
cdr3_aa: CASSLADSTGDTEAFF

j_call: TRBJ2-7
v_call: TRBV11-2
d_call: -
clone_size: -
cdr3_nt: TGTGCCAGCAGCTGGGAACCTCTCTACGAGCAGTACTTC
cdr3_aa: CASSWEPLYEQYF

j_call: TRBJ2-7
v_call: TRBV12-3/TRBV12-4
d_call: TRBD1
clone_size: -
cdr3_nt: TGTGCCAGCAGTTTATCCAGGGGGTGGTACGAGCAGTACTTC
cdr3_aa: CASSLSRGWYEQYF

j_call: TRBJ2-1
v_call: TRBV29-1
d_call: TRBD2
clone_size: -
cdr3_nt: TGCAGCGCAGGACTAGCATATGAGCAGTTCTTC
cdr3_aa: CSAGLAYEQFF

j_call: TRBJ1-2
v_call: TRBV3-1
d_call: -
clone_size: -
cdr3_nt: TGTGCCAGCAGCCACGGAGATTCTTACTATGGCTACACCTTC
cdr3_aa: CASSHGDSYYGYTF

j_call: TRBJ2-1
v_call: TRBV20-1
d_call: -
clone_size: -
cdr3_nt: TGCAGTGTCAGAGAGCCGGACCCTGAGCAGTTCTTC
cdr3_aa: CSVREPDPEQFF

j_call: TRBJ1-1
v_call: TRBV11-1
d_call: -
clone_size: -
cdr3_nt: TGTGCCAGCAGCCCTGTTCAGCACACTGAAGCTTTCTTT
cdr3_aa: CASSPVQHTEAFF

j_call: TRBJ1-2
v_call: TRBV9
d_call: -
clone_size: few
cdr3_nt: TGTGCCAGCGCCGAGTCGGGTGTAACGTCTTATGGCTACACCTTC
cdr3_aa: CASAESGVTSYGYTF

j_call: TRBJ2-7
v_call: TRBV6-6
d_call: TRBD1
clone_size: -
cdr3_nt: TGTGCCAGCAGGAATGCACAGGGGGCCGAGCAGTACTTC
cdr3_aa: CASRNAQGAEQYF